This TCR beta chain originates from a study of cytomegalovirus exposure and HLA in healthy donors. The CDR3 has 16 amino acids. Germline loops: CDR1 SGHVS, CDR2 FQNEAQ. V was shortened by 0 bases and J by 6 bases, with 12 bases between the two germline ends. It was with 60 Vbeta and 13 Jbeta primers that the PCR ran. Sequencing used immunoSEQ multiplex PCR; TCRdb keeps in-frame clones, though not all of them. The sample has over 200,000 clones, approximately 90% seen once; the top ten hold 0.9% to 1.1%. The chain links TRBV7-8 to TRBJ1-6; D ambiguous. The sequence was obtained from a woman younger than 35 in good health and CMV-seronegative. The sequencing input was PBMCs. For the CDR3, the DNA is TGTGCCAGCAGCTTAGCGGGGTCGGGGATTAATTCACCCCTCCACTTT. This translates into CASSLAGSGINSPLHF.